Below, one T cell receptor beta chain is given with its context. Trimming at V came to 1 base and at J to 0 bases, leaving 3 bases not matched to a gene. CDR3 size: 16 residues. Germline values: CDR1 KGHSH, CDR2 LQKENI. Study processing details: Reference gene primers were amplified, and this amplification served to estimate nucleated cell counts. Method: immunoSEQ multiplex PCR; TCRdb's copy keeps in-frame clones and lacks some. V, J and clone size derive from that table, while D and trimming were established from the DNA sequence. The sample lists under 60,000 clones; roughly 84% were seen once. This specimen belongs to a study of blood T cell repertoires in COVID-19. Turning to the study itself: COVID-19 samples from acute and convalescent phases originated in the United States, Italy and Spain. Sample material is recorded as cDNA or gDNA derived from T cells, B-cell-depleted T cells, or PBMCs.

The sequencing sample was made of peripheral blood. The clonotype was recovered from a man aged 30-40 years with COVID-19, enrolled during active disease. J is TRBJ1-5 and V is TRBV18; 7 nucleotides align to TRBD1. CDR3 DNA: TGTGCCAGCTCACCACAGGGGGCATATAGCAATCAGCCCCAGCATTTT. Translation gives CASSPQGAYSNQPQHF.